This T cell receptor (beta chain) comes out of a study of shared clonotypes between healthy human individuals. Looking at the study overall: The people who gave samples were two women and a few men aged 18 to 49.

The V end was cut by 6 bases, the J end by 1 base, with 16 bases between. Germline V gene data show CDR1 as MDHEN and CDR2 as SYDVKM. CDR3 length: 16 residues. Measured with immunoSEQ multiplex PCR; TCRdb has only the in-frame clones, and not every one. The sample holds approximately 640,000 clones, less than 80% seen once. On this clone: Antigen unknown.

General observations from the study: Larger richness was generally estimated for naive than memory subsets.

The sequence derives from a woman younger than 45 in good health. The chain couples TRBV28 to TRBJ1-3; D not resolved. Material: memory CD4+ T cells sorted from blood. Noted subset: CD45RA-negative fraction. Written as DNA, the CDR3 is TGTGCCAGCAGCCTCCCGGTCCGACGATCTGGAAACACCATATATTTT. It codes for CASSLPVRRSGNTIYF.